The rows below give T cell receptor beta chains drawn from one sample of a study of siplizumab effects on memory and regulatory T cells. Clones were sequenced by immunoSEQ multiplex PCR, and TCRdb holds only the in-frame ones, with some missing. The sample lists 60,000 to 70,000 clones, roughly 88% occurring once. The sequencing input was Tregs sorted from blood. These receptors all come from a human donor in good health. CDR3s include the opening cysteine and the closing phenylalanine or tryptophan.

V	J	CDR3
TRBV28	TRBJ2-7	CASSYRQAYEQYF
TRBV6-5	TRBJ1-2	CATASSGTGGLGYTF
TRBV7-2	TRBJ2-3	CASSLAWDTQYF
TRBV4-1	TRBJ2-5	CASSRGGVETQYF
TRBV28	TRBJ2-7	CASGDSLSYEQYF
TRBV5-5	TRBJ1-2	CASSRTINYGYTF
TRBV18	TRBJ2-7	CASSPPTSGGSYEQYF
TRBV5-4	TRBJ2-5	CASSPGLAGVETQYF
TRBV5-4	TRBJ1-2	CASSLAGGRGNYGYTF
TRBV27	TRBJ2-7	CASSYLLAGGPFYEQYF
TRBV4-1	TRBJ1-5	CASRGRGFNQPQHF
TRBV30	TRBJ2-3	CAWSLALTDTQYF
TRBV19	TRBJ1-2	CASTHEGGYTF
TRBV5-1	TRBJ2-2	CASSFSGRVTIGELFF
TRBV28	TRBJ2-1	CASSPLGRGLDEQFF
TRBV7-8	TRBJ2-3	CASSHSGEGGADTQYF
TRBV19	TRBJ2-7	CASSMSDRSEQYF
TRBV4-2	TRBJ1-1	CASSPYLVPGTTEAFF
TRBV4-3	TRBJ2-5	CASSQIAGGGQETQYF
TRBV28	TRBJ2-1	CASSPLDSFNNEQFF
TRBV4-1	TRBJ2-7	CASSQRNSYEQYF
TRBV6-5	TRBJ1-5	CASSYSGGNQPQHF
TRBV5-1	TRBJ1-1	CASSLGYRQGNTEAFF
TRBV5-4	TRBJ2-7	CASSSRTSGNSYEQYF
TRBV7-2	TRBJ2-4	CASSLGGAGGNIQYF
TRBV7-8	TRBJ1-2	CASSLVFWVSDSSNYGYTF
TRBV11-2	TRBJ2-3	CASSLVDTQYF
TRBV5-6	TRBJ2-5	CASSKPDRVWETQYF
TRBV30	TRBJ2-1	CALTVGTATYNEQFF
TRBV9	TRBJ2-1	CASSYSMTNNEQFF
TRBV4-3	TRBJ2-1	CASSQDIGTSGAAEQFF
TRBV7-9	TRBJ2-3	CASSFVAGGPGTQYF
TRBV7-9	TRBJ2-1	CASSLAGGINEQFF
TRBV11-3	TRBJ2-7	CASSPTGLGEQYF
TRBV6-6	TRBJ1-2	CASSYGQRYGYTF
TRBV19	TRBJ2-1	CASRPLTPTSGNNEQFF
TRBV25-1	TRBJ2-7	CASRTSGTYEQYF